This passage covers 15 T cell receptor beta chains from one sample sequenced in a study of human T cells and chemical hapten exposure. Time point: pre-sensitization, week 0. Treatment denoted: therapeutic diphenylcyclopropenone sensitization with weekly scalp DPC. One entry per CDR3 protein results from TCRdb running MiXCR on the RACE reads. This table has around 260,000 distinct CDR3 sequences, 8.6% appearing once. This specimen consisted of whole blood, obtained in connection with sensitization to the hapten diphenylcyclopropenone (DPC). The receptor set was obtained from a woman aged 40 to 50 with alopecia areata. Some clones in this sample may be carry-over from other donors' samples.

V and J are TRBV9 and TRBJ2-7; 8 bases match TRBD2. This CDR3 contains 15 residues. J lost 3 bases, V lost 0 bases, and 5 bases had no gene match. Germline values: CDR1 SGDLS, CDR2 YYNGEE. The CDR3 region has the DNA TGTGCCAGCAGCGTAGGTGATAGCGGGAACTACGAGCAGTACTTC. As protein: CASSVGDSGNYEQYF.

This clonotype was seen a handful of times. The J gene is TRBJ2-3, the V gene TRBV7-3; 8 bases agree with TRBD1. The CDR3 is 15 residues long. V shed 5 bases and J 1 base; nucleotides not matched to a gene: 5. Germline CDR1 reads SGHTA; CDR2 reads FQGTGA. CDR3 protein: CASSPRGQGTDTQYF. The CDR3 DNA sequence: TGTGCCAGCAGCCCCCGGGGACAGGGCACAGATACGCAGTATTTT.

This clonotype was observed a handful of times. J is TRBJ2-5 and V is TRBV7-9, with 7 bases fitting TRBD2. Germline values: CDR1 SEHNR, CDR2 FQNEAQ (reference sequence). V gave up 0 bases and J gave up 1 base; unmatched junction bases: 5. This CDR3 is built from 16 residues. The CDR3, as DNA: TGTGCCAGCAGCTTAGCTGGCGCGGGAGTCCAAGAGACCCAGTACTTC. This sequence encodes CASSLAGAGVQETQYF.

In this sample, this clonotype turned up many times. The V gene is TRBV7-2, the J gene TRBJ1-3, with 7 nucleotides matching TRBD1. Germline V gives CDR1 SGHTA, CDR2 FQGNSA. The CDR3 is 14 amino acids. V trimming: 4 bases; J trimming: 4 bases; junction bases outside the gene matches: 4. This CDR3 is CASSWGQKGNTIYF. The CDR3 DNA is TGTGCCAGCAGCTGGGGACAGAAAGGAAACACCATATATTTT.

V gene TRBV10-3 combines with J gene TRBJ2-1; 9 bases match TRBD2. Trimming cost V 5 bases and J 9 bases; bases outside gene matches: 11. The CDR3 spans 15 residues. Germline V CDR1 and CDR2: ENHRY, SYGVKD. CDR3 loop: CAISSGTSPVGEQFF. CDR3 in DNA: TGTGCCATCAGTTCCGGGACTAGCCCGGTGGGTGAGCAGTTCTTC.

This clonotype was recorded many times. V gene TRBV6-6 combines with J gene TRBJ2-1; 8 bases match TRBD2. CDR3 length: 13 residues. From germline, CDR1 is MNHNY and CDR2 SVGAGI (reference sequence). The junction had 5 bases not matched to a gene; V was cut back by 4 bases and J by 9 bases. This CDR3 reads CASSSTSGSEQFF. In DNA, the CDR3 is TGTGCCAGCAGTTCTACTAGCGGAAGTGAGCAGTTCTTC.

This clonotype was counted a few times. In nucleotides, the CDR3 is TGTGCCAGCAGCGTAGCTCCACAAGCGGGAGCTGGAACCGGGGAGCTGTTTTTT. This codes for CASSVAPQAGAGTGELFF. The J gene is TRBJ2-2, the V gene TRBV9; the match to TRBD2 covers 8 bases. Germline-derived CDR1 and CDR2 are SGDLS and YYNGEE. J was trimmed by 5 bases and V by 0 bases; bases with no gene match: 12. CDR3 size: 18 residues.

The chain combines TRBV5-1 with TRBJ2-2, with a weak D call TRBD1 (6 bases). The germline V gene encodes CDR1 SGHRS and CDR2 YFSETQ. Trimming left V 4 bases short and J 0 bases short, with 10 bases between. The CDR3 contains 15 residues. The CDR3 region has the DNA TGCGCCAGCAGCACCGGACAGACGAACACCGGGGAGCTGTTTTTT. It is translated as CASSTGQTNTGELFF.

This clonotype was found many times. The V gene is TRBV11-2, the J gene TRBJ2-7; D ambiguous. CDR1 is SGHAT, CDR2 FQNNGV, per germline. The CDR3 covers 13 residues. V was cut by 5 bases and J by 4 bases, with 12 bases left in between. CDR3: CASSLSPAYEQYF. The CDR3 nucleotides read TGTGCCAGCAGCCTCTCGCCGGCGTACGAGCAGTACTTC.

The V gene is TRBV5-6, the J gene TRBJ2-5; 7 nucleotides match TRBD1. The CDR3 has 15 residues. The ends lost 4 bases at V and 5 bases at J; junction bases unmatched: 11. Germline V gene data show CDR1 as SGHDT and CDR2 as YYEEEE. In nucleotides, the CDR3 is TGTGCCAGCAGCGCTCCGGGACAGCCTACGGAGACCCAGTACTTC. This codes for CASSAPGQPTETQYF.

This clonotype has more than one count but fewer than ten. The V gene is TRBV7-2, the J gene TRBJ1-5, with D possibly matching TRBD1 (5 bases). Trimming took 8 bases from V and 3 from J, leaving 11 bases between them. Germline loops: CDR1 SGHTA, CDR2 FQGNSA. CDR3 size: 13 residues. CDR3 sequence: CASADIFNQPQHF. CDR3 DNA sequence: TGTGCCAGCGCGGACATCTTCAATCAGCCCCAGCATTTT.

Points on this clonotype: Mismatch with germline at one junction end may stem from a read error. V is TRBV4-2 and J is TRBJ2-5; 11 positions match TRBD2. Germline V gene data show CDR1 as LGHNA and CDR2 as YNFKEQ. The CDR3 is made up of 15 amino acids. The CDR3 coding sequence is TGTGCCAGCAGCCAAGATCTGCTAGCGGGAGGTCGGAGAAACTTC. It is translated as CASSQDLLAGGRRNF.

This clonotype was observed a handful of times. The chain employs TRBV12-3 or TRBV12-4 and TRBJ1-5, with D tentatively TRBD1 (5 bases). There are 15 residues in the CDR3. V was cut by 5 bases and J by 5 bases, with 16 bases left in between. The CDR3 nucleotides read TGTGCCAGCAGTCAAACCGAGGGGTTTGATCAGCCCCAGCATTTT. It translates to CASSQTEGFDQPQHF.

The V gene is TRBV7-2, the J gene TRBJ2-3, with a tentative D call TRBD2 (6 bases). The germline V gene encodes CDR1 SGHTA and CDR2 FQGNSA. The V end lost 6 bases, the J end lost 6 bases, and 13 bases lay between the germline ends. This CDR3 is built from 13 residues. The CDR3 DNA sequence: TGTGCCAGCAGGGAGGGGATAATGGATACGCAGTATTTT. This sequence encodes CASREGIMDTQYF.

This chain's CDR3 is CASSWGADTEAFF. CDR3 nucleotides: TGTGCCAGCAGTTGGGGCGCGGACACTGAAGCTTTCTTT. The rearrangement joins TRBV6-5 to TRBJ1-1, with D possibly matching TRBD1 (5 bases). The CDR3 has 13 amino acids. Germline V CDR1 and CDR2: MNHEY, SVGAGI. V was pared by 4 bases and J by 3 bases, with 9 bases between.